This T cell receptor beta chain emerged from a study of human T cells and chemical hapten exposure. As for the study in general: The patients were mostly female; they had alopecia areata, totalis or universalis. Per-sample variation in TCR yield stemmed mainly from small pooled library volume differences.

The CDR3 is 15 residues long. Stated time point: pre-sensitization, week 0. Treatment defined: therapeutic diphenylcyclopropenone sensitization with weekly scalp DPC. MiXCR, run by TCRdb on the RACE reads, gives a single entry per CDR3 protein. The table lists 300,000 to 400,000 distinct CDR3 sequences, more than 4.5% of them singletons, with approximately 2.8% in the top ten. V gene TRBV21-1 combines with J gene TRBJ1-1. TRBV21-1 is listed as a pseudogene. The TCR originated in a woman in her 50s with alopecia areata. Some clones in this sample may be carry-over from other donors' samples. Sample: whole blood, taken in connection with sensitization to the hapten diphenylcyclopropenone (DPC). The CDR3 spells CASSPLPHGPTEAFF. In DNA, the CDR3 is TGTGCCAGCAGCCCCCTCCCCCATGGTCCCACTGAAGCTTTCTTT.